Shown below are 15 T cell receptor beta chains from a single sample sequenced in a study of glioma-infiltrating T cells. Using RNA template, CDR3s of TCR alpha and beta were amplified with iRepertoire arm-PCR. Via MiXCR, TCRdb re-called the multiplex PCR reads, giving one row per CDR3 protein. The sample yields approximately 190,000 distinct CDR3 sequences, around 30% seen once. The source material was glioma tissue, nonneoplastic brain tissue, or PBMCs (not recorded which). These receptors were collected from a human donor with low-grade glioma or glioblastoma, undergoing nonglioma brain surgery, or in good health (not recorded which).

This clonotype has more than one count but fewer than ten. With a much larger clone just one base away, this may be a read error. This chain connects TRBV6-2 or TRBV6-3 to TRBJ2-7, with 8 bases fitting TRBD1. Per germline, CDR1 MNHEY and CDR2 SVGEGT. The CDR3 contains 14 residues. The ends lost 5 bases at V and 2 bases at J; junction bases unmatched: 5. The CDR3 DNA reads as TGTGCCAGCAGTATCGGACAGGGTCCCTACGAGCAGTACTTC. This sequence encodes CASSIGQGPYEQYF.

This clonotype was seen more than once but under ten times. J is TRBJ2-1 and V is TRBV5-6; 9 bases agree with TRBD2. The length of the CDR3 is 17 residues. Per germline, CDR1 SGHDT and CDR2 YYEEEE. V was pared by 5 bases and J by 4 bases, with 13 bases of the junction left unmatched. As DNA, the CDR3 is TGTGCCAGCAGTCTTGACCTCGGGACTAGCAGTTACAATGAGCAGTTCTTC. This gives the protein CASSLDLGTSSYNEQFF.

There are many counts of this clonotype. The rearrangement links TRBV19 to TRBJ2-3; 8 positions agree with TRBD2. V lost 7 bases, J lost 6 bases, and 9 bases stayed unmatched. The CDR3 consists of 14 residues. Germline V gene sequence: CDR1 LNHDA, CDR2 SQIVND (reference sequence). In DNA form, the CDR3 reads TGTGCCAGTATCGTGACTAGCGAAGACGATACGCAGTATTTT. Protein product: CASIVTSEDDTQYF.

The genes are TRBV5-1 and TRBJ2-5; 7 bases are shared with TRBD2. CDR3 length: 14 residues. V lost 4 bases, J lost 1 base, and 4 bases stayed unmatched. The germline V gene has CDR1 SGHRS and CDR2 YFSETQ. CDR3 sequence (DNA): TGCGCCAGCAGCCCCGGGACTACCCAAGAGACCCAGTACTTC. Translation gives CASSPGTTQETQYF.

The CDR3 region is CATSDQTRGGNQPQHF. The CDR3 nucleotides are TGTGCCACCAGTGACCAAACCAGGGGAGGCAATCAGCCCCAGCATTTT. This rearrangement joins TRBV24-1 to TRBJ1-5; weak D call: TRBD1 (6 bases). The CDR3 spans 16 residues. The germline gives CDR1 KGHDR, CDR2 SFDVKD. Between the trimmed V and J ends, which lost 4 bases and 2 bases, there was a span of 14 bases.

This clonotype was seen many times. The V call is TRBV7-9, the J call TRBJ2-7; 13 nucleotides agree with TRBD2. CDR3 size: 16 residues. The V gene end was trimmed by 6 bases and the J gene end by 3 bases; junction bases not matched to a gene: 8. Germline-derived CDR1 and CDR2 are SEHNR and FQNEAQ (reference sequence). As DNA, the CDR3 is TGTGCCAGCAGTTCTGTACTAGCGGGAGGGGACTACGAGCAGTACTTC. Encoded protein: CASSSVLAGGDYEQYF. Filled out from reference TRBV7-9 and TRBJ2-7, the complete variable domain reads DTGVSQNPRHKITKRGQNVTFRCDPISEHNRLYWYRQTLGQGPEFLTYFQNEAQLEKSRLLSDRFSAERPKGSFSTLEIQRTEQGDSAMYLCASSSVLAGGDYEQYFGPGTRLTVT.

This clonotype was detected only a few times. It may be a read error: a sequence one base away is much more abundant. Here the CDR3 DNA reads TGTGCCAGCAGTTTGGACAATGAGCAGTTCTTC. This encodes CASSLDNEQFF. The chain links TRBV28 to TRBJ2-1, with no clear D. This CDR3 is 11 amino acids long. The V end lost 3 bases, the J end lost 5 bases, and 2 bases lay between the germline ends. Germline CDR1 MDHEN, CDR2 SYDVKM.

The chain has TRBV10-3 and TRBJ2-2; 7 bases are shared with TRBD2. The V gene end was trimmed by 10 bases and the J gene end by 4 bases; junction bases not matched to a gene: 12. Germline V gene data show CDR1 as ENHRY and CDR2 as SYGVKD. This CDR3 comprises 15 residues. Here the CDR3 DNA reads TGTGCCACCTCAAGCCAGGGAGGGCCCACCGGGGAGCTGTTTTTT. This codes for CATSSQGGPTGELFF.

This clonotype showed up many times. The chain is built from TRBV27 and TRBJ2-7; D unclear. CDR3 length: 12 amino acids. Germline V gene lookup returns CDR1 MNHEY and CDR2 SMNVEV (reference sequence). V gave up 5 bases and J gave up 0 bases, with 5 bases separating them. The CDR3 sequence is CASSASSYEQYF. The CDR3 DNA sequence: TGTGCCAGCAGTGCCTCCTCCTACGAGCAGTACTTC.

This clonotype was observed at least ten times. The chain links TRBV4-3 to TRBJ1-6; no reliable D call. Trimming stripped 0 bases from V and 10 bases from J, with 10 bases between. This CDR3 comprises 14 residues. CDR1 is LGHNA and CDR2 is YSLEER in the germline V gene. CDR3 DNA sequence: TGCGCCAGCAGCCAAGAACGGGAGGCCTCACCCCTCCACTTT. This translates into CASSQEREASPLHF.

The chain has TRBV3-1 and TRBJ2-1, with D tentatively TRBD1 (5 bases). The CDR3 consists of 16 residues. V lost 0 bases to trimming and J lost 7 bases, with 16 bases between them. Germline CDR1 LGHDT, CDR2 YNNKEL (reference sequence). CDR3 region: CASSQEGRVQVNEQFF. The CDR3 region has the DNA TGTGCCAGCAGCCAAGAAGGCAGGGTTCAAGTAAATGAGCAGTTCTTC.

This clonotype was counted ten times or more. The DNA for the CDR3 is TGTGCCAGCAGCCAACCAGGGGACAGTGAAAAACTGTTTTTT. Its translation is CASSQPGDSEKLFF. The chain links TRBV7-6 to TRBJ1-4; TRBD1 aligns across 7 bases. From germline, CDR1 is SGHVS and CDR2 FNYEAQ. This CDR3 is built from 14 residues. V lost 5 bases to trimming and J lost 7 bases; unmatched junction nucleotides: 7.

Of note for this clonotype: A single base separates this from a much larger clone, so it may be a read error. The rearrangement links TRBV19 to TRBJ1-5, with D unclear. Germline CDR1 LNHDA, CDR2 SQIVND (reference sequence). The CDR3 sequence is 15 residues long. Deletions cut 2 bases from V and 0 bases from J, with 8 bases between. In DNA form, the CDR3 reads TGTGCCAGTAGTATACAGCGGAATAGCAATCAGCCCCAGCATTTT. This encodes CASSIQRNSNQPQHF.

This clonotype was seen at least ten times. The rearrangement links TRBV5-6 to TRBJ1-1; D remains ambiguous. Per the germline V gene, CDR1 is SGHDT and CDR2 is YYEEEE. Trimming stripped 2 bases from V and 4 bases from J, with 6 bases between. The CDR3 runs 12 residues. The CDR3 loop reads CASSLVSTEAFF. The CDR3, as DNA: TGTGCCAGCAGCTTAGTGAGCACTGAAGCTTTCTTT.

The CDR3 nucleotides read TGCAGTGCTTGGACGGGGGGCTTCTACGAGCAGTACTTC. Its protein is CSAWTGGFYEQYF. The chain combines TRBV20-1 with TRBJ2-7, with D tentatively TRBD2 (7 bases). Germline CDR1 is DFQATT and CDR2 is SNEGSKA (reference sequence). The CDR3 covers 13 residues. The germline V and J ends were trimmed by 5 bases and 3 bases, with 14 bases remaining between them.